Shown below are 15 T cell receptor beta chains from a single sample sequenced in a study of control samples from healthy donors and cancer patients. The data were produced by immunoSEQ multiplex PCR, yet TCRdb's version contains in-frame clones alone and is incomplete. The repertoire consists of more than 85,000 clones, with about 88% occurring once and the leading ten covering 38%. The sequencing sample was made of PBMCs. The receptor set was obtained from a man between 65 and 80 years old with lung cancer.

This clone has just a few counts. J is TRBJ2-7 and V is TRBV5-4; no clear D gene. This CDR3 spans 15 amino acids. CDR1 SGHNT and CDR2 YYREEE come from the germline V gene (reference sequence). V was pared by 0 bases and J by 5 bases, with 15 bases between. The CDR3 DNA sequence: TGTGCCAGCAGCTTGGCCTTAAAGGGTTCCCACGAGCAGTACTTC. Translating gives CASSLALKGSHEQYF.

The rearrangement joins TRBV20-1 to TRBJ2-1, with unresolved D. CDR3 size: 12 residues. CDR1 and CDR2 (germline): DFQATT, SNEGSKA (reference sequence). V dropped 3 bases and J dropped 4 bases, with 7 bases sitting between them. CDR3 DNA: TGCAGTGCTAGTGTCAGGTACAATGAGCAGTTCTTC. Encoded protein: CSASVRYNEQFF.

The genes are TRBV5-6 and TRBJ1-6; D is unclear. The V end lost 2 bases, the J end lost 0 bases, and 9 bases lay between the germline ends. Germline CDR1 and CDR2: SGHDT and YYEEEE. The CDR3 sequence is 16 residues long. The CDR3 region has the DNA TGTGCCAGCAGCTTAGTAGGGAGCTCCTATAATTCACCCCTCCACTTT. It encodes CASSLVGSSYNSPLHF. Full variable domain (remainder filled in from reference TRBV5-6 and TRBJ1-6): DAGVTQSPTHLIKTRGQQVTLRCSPKSGHDTVSWYQQALGQGPQFIFQYYEEEERQRGNFPDRFSGHQFPNYSSELNVNALLLGDSALYLCASSLVGSSYNSPLHFGNGTRLTVT.

In nucleotides, the CDR3 is TGTGCCAGTAGCAAGACAGGGGCAAATCAGCCCCAGCATTTT. Translating it yields CASSKTGANQPQHF. The chain is built from TRBV19 and TRBJ1-5; 8 bases are a match to TRBD1. The CDR3 is 14 residues long. CDR1 is LNHDA and CDR2 is SQIVND in the germline V gene (reference sequence). The V segment lost 6 bases and the J segment 4 bases; nucleotides outside the gene matches: 5.

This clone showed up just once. As DNA, the CDR3 is TGCAGTGCTAGATCCGCCAATGAGCAGTTCTTC. This encodes CSARSANEQFF. The chain has TRBV20-1 and TRBJ2-1; D unresolved. The V end was cut by 2 bases, the J end by 6 bases, with 5 bases between. The CDR3 runs 11 residues. Germline values: CDR1 DFQATT, CDR2 SNEGSKA (reference sequence).

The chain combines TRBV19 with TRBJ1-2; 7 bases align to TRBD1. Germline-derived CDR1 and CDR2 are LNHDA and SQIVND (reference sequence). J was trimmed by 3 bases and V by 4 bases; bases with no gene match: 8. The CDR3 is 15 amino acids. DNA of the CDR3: TGTGCCAGTAGTACACAACCGGGACAGCACTATGGCTACACCTTC. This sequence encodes CASSTQPGQHYGYTF.

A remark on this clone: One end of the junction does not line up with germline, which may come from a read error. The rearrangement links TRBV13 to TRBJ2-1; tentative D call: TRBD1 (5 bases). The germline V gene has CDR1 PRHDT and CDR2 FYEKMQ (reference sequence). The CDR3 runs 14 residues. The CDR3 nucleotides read TGTGTCAGCAGCTCCCAGGGCGGTAGTGATGAGCAGTTCTTC. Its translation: CVSSSQGGSDEQFF.

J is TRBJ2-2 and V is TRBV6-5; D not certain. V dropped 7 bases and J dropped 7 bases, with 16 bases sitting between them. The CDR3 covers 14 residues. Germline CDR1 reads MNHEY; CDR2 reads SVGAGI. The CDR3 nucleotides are TGTGCCAGCACCTCCGGGTATTGGAACGGGGAGCTGTTTTTT. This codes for CASTSGYWNGELFF.

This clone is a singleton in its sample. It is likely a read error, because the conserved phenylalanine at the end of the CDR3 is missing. The CDR3 DNA is TGTGCCAGCAGCCACTCTTCGGGGGGACAGGACTATGGCTACACCCTC. This gives the protein CASSHSSGGQDYGYTL. This rearrangement joins TRBV3-1 (or the pseudogene TRBV3-2) to TRBJ1-2; TRBD1 aligns across 8 bases. Per the germline V gene, CDR1 is LGHDT and CDR2 is YNNKEL (reference sequence). There are 16 residues in the CDR3. V gave up 3 bases and J gave up 3 bases; unmatched junction bases: 9.

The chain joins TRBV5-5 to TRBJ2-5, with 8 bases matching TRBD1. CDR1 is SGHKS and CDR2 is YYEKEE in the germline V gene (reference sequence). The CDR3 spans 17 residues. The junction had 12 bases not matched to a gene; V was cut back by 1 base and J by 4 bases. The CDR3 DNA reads TGTGCCAGCAGCTTGCTTAGACAGGGGCTCTCCGGAGAGACCCAGTACTTC. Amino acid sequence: CASSLLRQGLSGETQYF.

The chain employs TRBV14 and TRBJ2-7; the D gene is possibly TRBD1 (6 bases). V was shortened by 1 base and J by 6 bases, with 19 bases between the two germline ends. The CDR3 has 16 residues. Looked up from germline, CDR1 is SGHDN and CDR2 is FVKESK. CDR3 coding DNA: TGTGCCAGCAGCCAAGGTCTGGGCAGGGGTCCCCGCGAGCAGTACTTC. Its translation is CASSQGLGRGPREQYF.

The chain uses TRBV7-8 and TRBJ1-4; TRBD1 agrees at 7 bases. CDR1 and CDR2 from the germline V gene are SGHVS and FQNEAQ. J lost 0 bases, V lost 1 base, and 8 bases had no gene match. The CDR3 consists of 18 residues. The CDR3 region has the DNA TGTGCCAGCAGCTTAGGGATGGACAGGTCGACAACTAATGAAAAACTGTTTTTT. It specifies CASSLGMDRSTTNEKLFF.

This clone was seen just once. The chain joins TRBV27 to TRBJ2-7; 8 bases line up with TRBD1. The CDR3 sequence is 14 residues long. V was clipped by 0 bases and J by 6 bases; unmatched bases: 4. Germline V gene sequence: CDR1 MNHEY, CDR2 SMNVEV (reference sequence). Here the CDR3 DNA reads TGTGCCAGCAGTTTATCAATGGACAGGGCCGAGCAGTACTTC. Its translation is CASSLSMDRAEQYF.

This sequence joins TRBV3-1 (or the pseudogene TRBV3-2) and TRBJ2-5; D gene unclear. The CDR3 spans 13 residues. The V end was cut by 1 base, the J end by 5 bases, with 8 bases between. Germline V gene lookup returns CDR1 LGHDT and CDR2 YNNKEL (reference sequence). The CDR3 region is CASSQGARETQYF. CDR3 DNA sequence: TGTGCCAGCAGCCAAGGGGCTCGGGAGACCCAGTACTTC.

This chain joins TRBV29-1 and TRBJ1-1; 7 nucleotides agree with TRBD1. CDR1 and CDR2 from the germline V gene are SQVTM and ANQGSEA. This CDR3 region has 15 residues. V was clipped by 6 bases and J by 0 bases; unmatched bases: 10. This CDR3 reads CSVSRDSIMNTEAFF. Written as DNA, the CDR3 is TGCAGCGTGTCCCGGGACAGCATCATGAACACTGAAGCTTTCTTT.